The rows below give T cell receptor beta chains drawn from one sample of a study of T cell repertoires in cytomegalovirus infection. Antigens for these TCRs are unknown. TCRdb reprocessed the reads via MiXCR and lists one record per CDR3 protein. The table lists 27,000 or so distinct CDR3 sequences, over 15% of them singletons, with approximately 78% in the top ten. The sequencing here drew on CD8+ T cells from cultured PBMCs, taken from culture after CMV antigen stimulation. Receptors originate from a human donor in good health (CMV status not recorded). Some clones in this sample may be carry-over from other donors' samples. CDR3s include the opening cysteine and the closing phenylalanine or tryptophan. Fields, in order: V gene, D gene, clone size, J gene, CDR3 DNA, CDR3 protein. The D gene is left open where the match is weak. Not all rows give a size; the values are once, few, many and, for expanded clones, a class.

TRBV6-8,-,few,TRBJ2-7,TGTGCCAGCAGTTACTCGACCAGGGGTTCCTACGAGCAGTACTTC,CASSYSTRGSYEQYF
TRBV9,TRBD2,-,TRBJ2-5,TGTGCCAGCAGCCCCCGGTGGGGGGGAGCTTTCCAAGAGACCCAGTACTTC,CASSPRWGGAFQETQYF
TRBV27,-,few,TRBJ1-1,TGTGCCAGCTCAAGGGGGGGTTTCACTGAAGCTTTCTTT,CASSRGGFTEAFF
TRBV7-8,TRBD2,-,TRBJ2-2,TGTGCCAGCAGCCTCCTTAGCGGGAGGGCCGCCGGGGAGCTGTTTTTT,CASSLLSGRAAGELFF
TRBV7-2,TRBD2,-,TRBJ2-6,TGTGCCAGCAGCTTAACGACTAGCGGGGGCTTCTCTGGGGCCAACGTCCTGACTTTC,CASSLTTSGGFSGANVLTF
TRBV7-8,-,many,TRBJ2-7,TGTGCCAGCAGCTTATACGGGGGGCCTATCGACCACGAGCAGTACTTC,CASSLYGGPIDHEQYF
TRBV7-2,TRBD1,-,TRBJ1-6,TGTGCCAGCAGCTTAGTCAAGGGGGCCCAATCACCCCTCCACTTT,CASSLVKGAQSPLHF
TRBV12-3/TRBV12-4,TRBD1,-,TRBJ2-3,TGTGCCAGCAGTCGACCGACAGGGGGCAAGGAGATCACAGATACGCAGTATTTT,CASSRPTGGKEITDTQYF
TRBV6-5,-,-,TRBJ2-5,TGTGCCAGCAGTTACTCGGAAGGGGCCGGGGAGACCCAGTACTTC,CASSYSEGAGETQYF
TRBV15,TRBD2,-,TRBJ2-1,TGTGCCACCAGCTTCCGACTAGCGGCTTACAATGAGCAGTTCTTC,CATSFRLAAYNEQFF
TRBV7-2,-,many,TRBJ1-1,TGTGCCAGCAGCCGAGAGTCCCTGAACACTGAAGCTTTCTTT,CASSRESLNTEAFF
TRBV7-2,-,few,TRBJ2-1,TGTGCCAGCACCTTCACTAGTTTCAATGAGCAGTTCTTC,CASTFTSFNEQFF
TRBV7-9,TRBD1,many,TRBJ1-4,TGTGCCAGCATTAGACAGGGCAATGAAAAACTGTTTTTT,CASIRQGNEKLFF
TRBV6-5,-,few,TRBJ2-1,TGTGCCAGCAGTTTATATGCGTTGCGGGGACCCTTACAGTTCTTC,CASSLYALRGPLQFF
TRBV7-2,TRBD1,-,TRBJ2-7,TGTGCCAGCAGCATATACAGGGGATGGGCCTACGAGCAGTACTTC,CASSIYRGWAYEQYF
TRBV20-1,TRBD1,-,TRBJ2-5,TGCAGTGCTAGGGATCGCGCCGGGACAGGTGAAGAGACCCAGTACTTC,CSARDRAGTGEETQYF
TRBV7-2,TRBD1,-,TRBJ2-3,TGTGCCAGCAGCTTCCGGACAGGGGCCGATACGCAGTATTTT,CASSFRTGADTQYF
TRBV7-9,-,-,TRBJ1-2,TGTGCCAGCAGCTTAGGAGCAGGACATGGCTACACCTTC,CASSLGAGHGYTF
TRBV7-8,-,-,TRBJ2-3,TGTGCCAGCAGGCTACCCGGCGCCGGCACAGATACGCAGTATTTT,CASRLPGAGTDTQYF
TRBV2,-,-,TRBJ2-1,TGTGCCAGCACCCTTAACACGGGGACCGATGAGCAGTTCTTC,CASTLNTGTDEQFF
TRBV7-9,-,-,TRBJ1-2,TGTGCCAGCAGCTTAGGAGTCAGGGACGGCTACACCTTC,CASSLGVRDGYTF
TRBV12-3/TRBV12-4,-,few,TRBJ1-2,TGTGCCAGCAGTCGAGATAACTATGGCTACACCTTC,CASSRDNYGYTF
TRBV27,TRBD1,few,TRBJ1-1,TGTGCCAGCAGTTCTCCGACAGGGCGGAGCACTGAAGCTTTCTTT,CASSSPTGRSTEAFF
TRBV27,-,many,TRBJ2-7,TGTGCCAGCAGTTTATCACCAGGGGAAGGCTACGAGCAGTACTTC,CASSLSPGEGYEQYF
TRBV7-2,-,-,TRBJ1-5,TGTGCCAGCAGCTCCGGATCGACAGGTTCTCCCCAGCATTTT,CASSSGSTGSPQHF
TRBV7-6,-,many,TRBJ2-7,TGTGCCAGCAGCTTTGGGCTAGCTTACGAGCAGTACTTC,CASSFGLAYEQYF
TRBV7-2,-,few,TRBJ2-7,TGTGCCAGCAGCTTAGGTCCAGCGGTCTACGAGCAGTACTTC,CASSLGPAVYEQYF
TRBV7-9,-,few,TRBJ1-2,TGTGCCAGCAGCTTAGCGAACCCGGTGGATGGCTACACCTTC,CASSLANPVDGYTF
TRBV2,TRBD1,many,TRBJ2-7,TGTGCCAGCCAAGGCAGGGGGCTCTACGAGCAGTACTTC,CASQGRGLYEQYF
TRBV7-9,TRBD2,-,TRBJ2-3,TGTGCCACCCCGGCTGGGGCTAGCGGGAGGTGGGTAAGAACAGATACGCAGTATTTT,CATPAGASGRWVRTDTQYF
TRBV19,TRBD1,-,TRBJ1-2,TGTGCCAGCGATGGGACAGGGGATGGCTACACCTTC,CASDGTGDGYTF
TRBV12-3/TRBV12-4,-,-,TRBJ2-1,TGTGCCAGCAGTGTGCCGGGACTTCCGATCTTC,CASSVPGLPIF
TRBV20-1,TRBD1,-,TRBJ1-1,TGCAGTGCTAGGGGGGGACAGGGGACCTTTGAAGCTTTCTTT,CSARGGQGTFEAFF
TRBV7-9,-,-,TRBJ1-1,TGTGCCAGCAGCCTCGGCGGAGACACTGAAGCTTTCTTT,CASSLGGDTEAFF
TRBV14,-,few,TRBJ1-1,TGTGCCAGCAGCTGGACAGTTAACACTGAAGCTTTCTTT,CASSWTVNTEAFF
TRBV12-3/TRBV12-4,TRBD1,-,TRBJ1-2,TGTGCCAGCAGTCTCCCGGGACAGGGGGCGCGTGGCTACACCTTC,CASSLPGQGARGYTF
TRBV4-2,-,-,TRBJ2-7,TGTGCCAGCAGCCGGGAGGTCAGCTCCTACGAGCAGTACTTC,CASSREVSSYEQYF
TRBV7-2,-,few,TRBJ1-1,TGTGCCAGCACCCTAGGGTACACTGAAGCTTTCTTT,CASTLGYTEAFF
TRBV7-2,-,few,TRBJ2-7,TGTGCCAGCAGCTTCCTCCCGGGACGCCTGAGGGCGAACGAGCAGTACTTC,CASSFLPGRLRANEQYF
TRBV7-2,-,many,TRBJ1-1,TGTGCCAGCAGCTTAATCCAGGAGAGGAACACTGAAGCTTTCTTT,CASSLIQERNTEAFF
TRBV7-2,-,few,TRBJ1-2,TGTGCCAGCAGCTTAACAAATAACTATGGCTACACCTTC,CASSLTNNYGYTF
TRBV6-1,TRBD2,-,TRBJ2-1,TGTGCCAGCTCCTCCGCAACTAGCGGGAGGCCAAATGAGCAGTTCTTC,CASSSATSGRPNEQFF
TRBV7-8,-,few,TRBJ1-5,TGTGCCAGCAGCTTAGGGGTGAATCAAAGAGAGGATCAGCCCCAGCATTTT,CASSLGVNQREDQPQHF
TRBV7-6,-,few,TRBJ1-4,TGTGCCAGCAGCTTAGGAGCTGAAAAACTGTTTTTT,CASSLGAEKLFF